The 8 T cell receptor beta chains reported below all come from one sample, sequenced in a study of T cell repertoires in cytomegalovirus infection. One entry per CDR3 protein results from TCRdb running MiXCR on the reads. The table has approximately 140,000 distinct CDR3 sequences, 20% to 30% seen once. These TCRs are of unknown antigen specificity. The sequenced sample consisted of PBMCs, sequenced either directly or after in vitro stimulation (not recorded which). These receptors were collected from a human donor in good health (CMV status not recorded). Some clones in this sample may be carry-over from other donors' samples.

Concerning this clonotype itself: Given a much more abundant clone one base away, this may be a read error. V is TRBV10-1 and J is TRBJ2-1; 14 nucleotides agree with TRBD2. Trimming removed 6 bases from V and 7 bases from J; junction bases left unmatched: 17. CDR1 is WNHNN and CDR2 is SYGVQD in the germline V gene (reference sequence). This CDR3 region has 19 residues. CDR3 protein: CASSEGTSGSSLSFNEQFF. The CDR3 nucleotides read TGCGCCAGCAGCGAAGGGACTAGCGGGAGTAGCCTCTCATTTAATGAGCAGTTCTTC.

There are many counts of this clonotype. V is TRBV6-1 and J is TRBJ2-1; 11 nucleotides agree with TRBD2. Germline-derived CDR1 and CDR2 are MNHNS and SASEGT. V was pared by 7 bases and J by 5 bases, with 7 bases of the junction left unmatched. CDR3 length: 15 amino acids. CDR3 sequence (DNA): TGTGCCAGCACCAAGACTAGCGGGGACGACAATGAGCAGTTCTTC. Translated, it gives CASTKTSGDDNEQFF.

Turning to this clonotype: A junction end diverges from the germline sequence, so it may reflect a read error. The chain has TRBV10-3 and TRBJ2-7; D perhaps matches TRBD2 (5 bases). CDR1 ENHRY and CDR2 SYGVKD come from the germline V gene. The CDR3 consists of 13 residues. The CDR3 sequence is CATSKAEDYEQYF. CDR3 bases: TGTGCCACCAGTAAAGCGGAGGACTACGAGCAGTACTTC.

This clonotype was recorded once. This sequence joins TRBV28 and TRBJ2-1; possible D gene TRBD1, 5 bases. V was pared by 4 bases and J by 3 bases, with 16 bases between. There are 16 residues in the CDR3. Germline V gene sequence: CDR1 MDHEN, CDR2 SYDVKM. This chain's CDR3 is CASSSPSNRYYNEQFF. CDR3 nucleotides: TGTGCCAGCAGTTCCCCCTCCAACAGGTACTACAATGAGCAGTTCTTC.

The chain couples TRBV6-6 to TRBJ1-5; 8 bases line up with TRBD1. With 3 bases clipped from V and 5 bases from J, the junction kept 6 bases outside the gene matches. Germline CDR1 reads MNHNY; CDR2 reads SVGAGI (reference sequence). The CDR3 spans 15 residues. The CDR3 DNA is TGTGCCAGCAGTTATTCAGGGGGCTGGGATCAGCCCCAGCATTTT. Residues: CASSYSGGWDQPQHF.

This clonotype was counted at least ten times. V usage is TRBV28 and J usage is TRBJ1-1; D might be TRBD1 (6 bases). Germline V lookup: CDR1 MDHEN, CDR2 SYDVKM. The V gene lost 5 bases and the J gene lost 7 bases, with 14 bases spanning the gap. The CDR3 is made up of 13 amino acids. In nucleotides, the CDR3 is TGTGCCAGCAGTCTGACAGGTAAATTTGAAGCTTTCTTT. Protein: CASSLTGKFEAFF.

This clonotype was seen only a few times. This chain links TRBV4-3 with TRBJ1-1; D gene uncertain. CDR1 is LGHNA and CDR2 is YSLEER in the germline V gene. The CDR3 length is 13 residues. Trimming left V 8 bases short and J 0 bases short, with 10 bases between. The chain's CDR3 is CASGNRMNTEAFF. Written as DNA, the CDR3 is TGCGCCAGCGGAAACCGTATGAACACTGAAGCTTTCTTT.

This clonotype was recorded at least ten times. J is TRBJ2-3 and V is TRBV7-2; 13 positions agree with TRBD2. The CDR3 spans 14 residues. Germline V CDR1 and CDR2: SGHTA, FQGNSA. Germline trimming cut 5 bases from V and 6 bases from J; bases unmatched to any gene: 2. The CDR3 loop is CASSPGLAGDTQYF. The DNA for the CDR3 is TGTGCCAGCAGCCCGGGACTAGCGGGGGATACGCAGTATTTT.